This passage covers 23 T cell receptor beta chains from one sample sequenced in a study of T cells after yellow fever vaccination. TCRdb analysed the 5' RACE reads with MiXCR anew, one entry per CDR3 protein. The sample holds about 340,000 distinct CDR3 sequences; roughly 4% are singletons and the top ten take less than 25%. The starting material was PBMCs, obtained 5 days after the yellow fever booster vaccination. The source of these receptors is a man between 18 and 35 years old who received the YFV17D yellow fever vaccine.

This clonotype has at least ten counts. The chain couples TRBV7-9 to TRBJ1-1; the D is unclear. The CDR3 runs 14 residues. Trimming left V 5 bases short and J 1 base short, with 11 bases between. Germline-derived CDR1 and CDR2 are SEHNR and FQNEAQ (reference sequence). CDR3: CASSPVSRNTEAFF. CDR3 DNA: TGTGCCAGCAGCCCAGTATCCCGGAACACTGAAGCTTTCTTT.

The chain employs TRBV4-3 and TRBJ1-5, with 7 bases aligning to TRBD1. J gave up 5 bases and V 0 bases, and 7 bases lay outside the gene matches. The CDR3 sequence is 16 residues long. The germline V gene has CDR1 LGHNA and CDR2 YSLEER. CDR3 bases: TGCGCCAGCAGCCAAGATTGGCGACAGGGTGATCAGCCCCAGCATTTT. Residues: CASSQDWRQGDQPQHF.

There are many counts of this clonotype. The CDR3 DNA reads as TGCGCCAGCAGCCCAACGACAGGGGCAGGAGATACGCAGTATTTT. The encoded protein is CASSPTTGAGDTQYF. The V call is TRBV5-1, the J call TRBJ2-3, with 8 bases matching TRBD1. Per germline, CDR1 SGHRS and CDR2 YFSETQ. The V segment lost 4 bases and the J segment 5 bases; nucleotides outside the gene matches: 9. The CDR3 loop spans 15 amino acids.

This clonotype was observed a few times. This chain uses TRBV18 with TRBJ1-2; D not certain. V lost 1 base and J lost 7, with 10 bases in between. The CDR3 totals 13 residues. Per germline, CDR1 KGHSH and CDR2 LQKENI. As DNA, the CDR3 is TGTGCCAGCTCACCACAGACTGATAGTGGCTACACCTTC. Encoded protein: CASSPQTDSGYTF. Full variable domain (remainder filled in from reference TRBV18 and TRBJ1-2): NAGVMQNPRHLVRRRGQEARLRCSPMKGHSHVYWYRQLPEEGLKFMVYLQKENIIDESGMPKERFSAEFPKEGPSILRIQQVVRGDSAAYFCASSPQTDSGYTFGSGTRLTVV.

This clonotype turned up a few times. The chain recombines TRBV24-1 with TRBJ2-7, with TRBD1 matching over 8 bases. The CDR3 runs to 17 residues. Trimming removed 1 base from V and 3 bases from J; junction bases left unmatched: 10. From germline, CDR1 is KGHDR and CDR2 SFDVKD. The CDR3, as DNA: TGTGCCACCAGTGATTTTCCCCATAAGGACAGGGTCTACGAGCAGTACTTC. Translated: CATSDFPHKDRVYEQYF.

The chain employs TRBV6-5 and TRBJ1-2; D uncertain. Trimming removed 2 bases at V and 0 bases at J, with 13 bases between. Per germline, CDR1 MNHEY and CDR2 SVGAGI. This CDR3 is built from 16 residues. The CDR3 region has the DNA TGTGCCAGCAGTTACGTTTCAGACCAAGCTAACTATGGCTACACCTTC. It codes for CASSYVSDQANYGYTF.

This clonotype was observed a handful of times. The chain has TRBV20-1 and TRBJ2-2; no reliable D call. The germline V gene encodes CDR1 DFQATT and CDR2 SNEGSKA (reference sequence). This CDR3 region has 13 residues. Trimming removed 3 bases at V and 4 bases at J, with 9 bases between. In DNA, the CDR3 is TGCAGTGCTAGGGGCAGACCCACCGGGGAGCTGTTTTTT. Protein product: CSARGRPTGELFF.

This clonotype was recorded many times. This chain joins TRBV4-1 and TRBJ2-7, with 7 positions matching TRBD2. Germline trimming cut 1 base from V and 0 bases from J; bases unmatched to any gene: 3. The CDR3 covers 15 residues. Germline V gene sequence: CDR1 MGHRA, CDR2 YSYEKL. The CDR3, as DNA: TGCGCCAGCAGCCAAGGGGCTAGCGGCTCCTACGAGCAGTACTTC. It is translated as CASSQGASGSYEQYF.

There are a few counts of this clonotype. The chain has TRBV5-1 and TRBJ1-3; no clear D. CDR1 SGHRS and CDR2 YFSETQ come from the germline V gene. There are 13 residues in the CDR3. The ends were cut back, 6 bases at V and 4 bases at J, with 11 bases in the middle. CDR3 sequence: CASNEGRGNTIYF. CDR3 sequence (DNA): TGCGCCAGCAATGAGGGCCGGGGAAACACCATATATTTT. Full variable domain (remainder filled in from reference TRBV5-1 and TRBJ1-3): KAGVTQTPRYLIKTRGQQVTLSCSPISGHRSVSWYQQTPGQGLQFLFEYFSETQRNKGNFPGRFSGRQFSNSRSEMNVSTLELGDSALYLCASNEGRGNTIYFGEGSWLTVV.

This clonotype was counted a few times. J is TRBJ1-2 and V is TRBV27, with unresolved D. Trimming took 5 bases from V and 3 from J, leaving 10 bases between them. CDR3 length: 13 residues. CDR1 MNHEY and CDR2 SMNVEV come from the germline V gene (reference sequence). The CDR3 loop reads CASSNRRDYGYTF. CDR3 DNA sequence: TGTGCCAGCAGTAATCGACGGGACTATGGCTACACCTTC.

This clonotype was counted between two and nine times. J is TRBJ2-5 and V is TRBV5-1, with D maybe TRBD1 (6 bases). Per the germline V gene, CDR1 is SGHRS and CDR2 is YFSETQ. The CDR3 extends over 14 amino acids. With 1 base removed from V and 1 base from J, the gap between germline ends came to 8 bases. CDR3 sequence reads: CASSLTGFQETQYF. CDR3 nucleotides: TGCGCCAGCAGCTTGACAGGGTTCCAAGAGACCCAGTACTTC. Filled out from reference TRBV5-1 and TRBJ2-5, the complete variable domain reads KAGVTQTPRYLIKTRGQQVTLSCSPISGHRSVSWYQQTPGQGLQFLFEYFSETQRNKGNFPGRFSGRQFSNSRSEMNVSTLELGDSALYLCASSLTGFQETQYFGPGTRLLVL.

The rearrangement links TRBV7-2 to TRBJ2-6; no clear D. V lost 5 bases, J lost 3 bases, and 5 bases lay in between. The CDR3 runs 13 residues. The germline CDR1 and CDR2 sequences are SGHTA and FQGNSA. The chain's CDR3 is CASSPNGANVLTF. CDR3 DNA sequence: TGTGCCAGCAGCCCGAATGGGGCCAACGTCCTGACTTTC.

This chain joins TRBV20-1 and TRBJ1-3; D call uncertain. Germline-derived CDR1 and CDR2 are DFQATT and SNEGSKA (reference sequence). The length of the CDR3 is 14 residues. V was trimmed by 3 bases and J by 1 base, leaving 10 bases between them. For the CDR3, the DNA is TGCAGTGCTAGCCCTCGGGGATCTGGAAACACCATATATTTT. Its protein product is CSASPRGSGNTIYF.

The rearrangement joins TRBV7-2 to TRBJ1-2; no firm D call. This CDR3 is 15 amino acids long. The germline CDR1 and CDR2 sequences are SGHTA and FQGNSA. Trimming left V 5 bases short and J 4 bases short, with 17 bases between. CDR3 sequence reads: CASSPRTAVFYGYTF. CDR3 sequence (DNA): TGTGCCAGCAGCCCTAGAACGGCAGTTTTCTATGGCTACACCTTC. Full variable domain (missing parts from reference TRBV7-2 and TRBJ1-2): GAGVSQSPSNKVTEKGKDVELRCDPISGHTALYWYRQSLGQGLEFLIYFQGNSAPDKSGLPSDRFSAERTGGSVSTLTIQRTQQEDSAVYLCASSPRTAVFYGYTFGSGTRLTVV.

The chain couples TRBV6-1 to TRBJ1-5; D is possibly TRBD1 (6 bases). V lost 4 bases to trimming and J lost 6 bases, with 16 bases between them. Germline lookup yields CDR1 MNHNS and CDR2 SASEGT. The CDR3 covers 15 residues. As DNA, the CDR3 is TGTGCCAGCAGTGCCTCAGGGGTTTGGGGTCAGCCCCAGCATTTT. This encodes CASSASGVWGQPQHF.

The gene calls are TRBV12-3 or TRBV12-4 and TRBJ1-2; no firm D call. V lost 2 bases and J 5 bases, leaving 18 bases between the germline ends. The CDR3 sequence is 16 residues long. CDR3 coding DNA: TGTGCCAGCAGTTTAACACACCGGGTTAACACTTATGGCTACACCTTC. This gives the protein CASSLTHRVNTYGYTF.

This clonotype was seen at least ten times. The chain carries TRBV7-2 and TRBJ2-1, with 7 bases identical to TRBD1. The CDR3 covers 12 residues. Trimming took 4 bases from V and 7 from J; bases not matched to a gene: 1. Germline V CDR1 and CDR2: SGHTA, FQGNSA. CDR3 sequence (DNA): TGTGCCAGCAGCTCCAGGGGGAATGAGCAGTTCTTC. Its translation is CASSSRGNEQFF. The complete variable domain, with remaining parts taken from reference TRBV7-2 and TRBJ2-1, reads GAGVSQSPSNKVTEKGKDVELRCDPISGHTALYWYRQSLGQGLEFLIYFQGNSAPDKSGLPSDRFSAERTGGSVSTLTIQRTQQEDSAVYLCASSSRGNEQFFGPGTRLTVL.

This clonotype was observed at least ten times. The V and J genes are TRBV9 and TRBJ2-3, with unresolved D. CDR1 SGDLS and CDR2 YYNGEE come from the germline V gene. The CDR3 runs 14 residues. The germline V and J ends were trimmed by 5 bases and 2 bases, with 12 bases remaining between them. The chain's CDR3 is CASRKDGHTDTQYF. The CDR3 DNA reads TGTGCCAGCAGAAAAGACGGCCACACAGATACGCAGTATTTT.

Many counts were recorded for this clonotype. The chain carries TRBV24-1 and TRBJ2-3, with 14 bases lining up with TRBD2. The germline CDR1 and CDR2 sequences are KGHDR and SFDVKD. The CDR3 is made up of 16 amino acids. The trim removed 4 bases at V and 4 bases at J, leaving 3 bases unmatched. As DNA, the CDR3 is TGTGCCACCAGTGACCCGGGACTAGCGGGGGCAGATACGCAGTATTTT. The encoded protein is CATSDPGLAGADTQYF.

The chain has TRBV10-1 and TRBJ1-1; 7 bases are a match to TRBD1. The CDR3 totals 16 residues. Trimming cost V 0 bases and J 0 bases; bases outside gene matches: 4. From germline, CDR1 is WNHNN and CDR2 SYGVQD (reference sequence). CDR3 protein: CASSESSDRLNTEAFF. The CDR3, as DNA: TGCGCCAGCAGTGAGTCCTCGGACAGGCTGAACACTGAAGCTTTCTTT.

This clonotype was seen more than once but under ten times. The rearrangement uses TRBV5-1 and TRBJ1-1; tentatively, D is TRBD1 (5 bases). Per germline, CDR1 SGHRS and CDR2 YFSETQ. With 6 bases removed from V and 5 bases from J, the gap between germline ends came to 14 bases. The CDR3 runs 13 residues. The DNA of the CDR3 is TGCGCCAGCACCACGGGGGAGGGGACTGAAGCTTTCTTT. Protein sequence: CASTTGEGTEAFF.

Concerning this clonotype itself: Since a much larger clone is just one base distant, this may be a read error. The J gene is TRBJ2-3, the V gene TRBV15; no firm D call. The CDR3 spans 13 residues. The V and J ends lost 2 bases and 4 bases respectively, with 7 bases between them. Per germline, CDR1 LNHNV and CDR2 YYDKDF (reference sequence). The CDR3 DNA follows: TGTGCCACCAGCAGAATCACAGCAGATACGCAGTATTTT. Its protein is CATSRITADTQYF. The whole variable domain, remainder taken from reference TRBV15 and TRBJ2-3, is DAMVIQNPRYQVTQFGKPVTLSCSQTLNHNVMYWYQQKSSQAPKLLFHYYDKDFNNEADTPDNFQSRRPNTSFCFLDIRSPGLGDTAMYLCATSRITADTQYFGPGTRLTVL.

This clonotype has a count of ten or more. The chain recombines TRBV5-5 with TRBJ2-1; maybe TRBD2 (6 bases). This CDR3 region has 15 residues. Germline V CDR1 and CDR2: SGHKS, YYEKEE (reference sequence). Deletions cut 5 bases from V and 0 bases from J, with 12 bases between. CDR3 sequence reads: CASRRLDGSYNEQFF. For the CDR3, the DNA is TGTGCCAGCAGGCGACTAGACGGCTCCTACAATGAGCAGTTCTTC.